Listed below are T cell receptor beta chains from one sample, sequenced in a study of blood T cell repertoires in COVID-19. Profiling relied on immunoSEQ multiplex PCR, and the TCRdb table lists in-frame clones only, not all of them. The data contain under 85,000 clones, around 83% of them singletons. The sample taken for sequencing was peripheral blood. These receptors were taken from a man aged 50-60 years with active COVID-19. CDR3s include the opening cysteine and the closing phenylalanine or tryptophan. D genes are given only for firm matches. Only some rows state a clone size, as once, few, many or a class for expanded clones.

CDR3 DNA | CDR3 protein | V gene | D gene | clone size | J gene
TGTGCCAGCAGCTTTAGGCGAGGAGCAGCTTTCTTT | CASSFRRGAAFF | TRBV7-2 | . | . | TRBJ1-1
TGCGCCAGCAGCTTGGCCTCACTAGGCGAGACCCAGTACTTC | CASSLASLGETQYF | TRBV5-1 | . | once | TRBJ2-5
TGCAGCGTTGCCGGGGGCTCCTACAATGAGCAGTTCTTC | CSVAGGSYNEQFF | TRBV29-1 | . | . | TRBJ2-1
TGCAGTGCTCAAACCGACAGGTTTCTGTTCTTC | CSAQTDRFLFF | TRBV20-1 | . | . | TRBJ2-1
TGTGCCAGCAGTAGGACAGGGGGTACCTATGGCTACACCTTC | CASSRTGGTYGYTF | TRBV25-1 | TRBD1 | . | TRBJ1-2
TGTGCCAGCAGGATCCTCGCAAGCATCGAGCAGTACTTC | CASRILASIEQYF | TRBV5-5 | . | . | TRBJ2-7
TGTGCCAGCAGGCCGGACAGTCGAGGCTACACCTTC | CASRPDSRGYTF | TRBV2 | . | few | TRBJ1-2
TGTGCTAGCAGCTTAGGTATTCAAGAGACCCAGTACTTC | CASSLGIQETQYF | TRBV7-7 | . | few | TRBJ2-5
TGTGCCATCTCAGGGGGCGCCAGGTACGAGCAGTACTTC | CAISGGARYEQYF | TRBV6-4 | TRBD1 | . | TRBJ2-7
TGTGCCAGCAGCCACGGGACTAGCGGGTACGAGCAGTACTTC | CASSHGTSGYEQYF | TRBV7-2 | TRBD2 | . | TRBJ2-7
TGTGCCAGTAGAGACAGGGACCCATCGGGAGAGACCCAGTACTTC | CASRDRDPSGETQYF | TRBV19 | TRBD1 | . | TRBJ2-5
TGCGCCAGCAACTTCCCTGGGGGCCTATACACAGATACGCAGTATTTT | CASNFPGGLYTDTQYF | TRBV10-1 | . | . | TRBJ2-3
TGTGCCAGCAGTTACTCGTCCCTACGGGTCGAAGATACGCAGTATTTT | CASSYSSLRVEDTQYF | TRBV6-5 | . | . | TRBJ2-3
TGTGCCACCCTTATCTCTGGACTAGCGGGAAACACCGGGGAGCTGTTTTTT | CATLISGLAGNTGELFF | TRBV27 | TRBD2 | . | TRBJ2-2
TGTGCCAGCAGCCAAGATAATGGCAGGGCGACTCAAGAGACCCAGTACTTC | CASSQDNGRATQETQYF | TRBV4-2 | . | . | TRBJ2-5
TGTGCCAGCAGCTTGGCCCGGAGCGACGAGCAGTACTTC | CASSLARSDEQYF | TRBV7-3 | . | . | TRBJ2-7
TGTGCCAGCAGTGATTTAGCGGGGGGAAATGAGCAGTTCTTC | CASSDLAGGNEQFF | TRBV6-4 | TRBD2 | . | TRBJ2-1
TGTGCCAGTACGGGCGGGGTCACAGATACGCAGTATTTT | CASTGGVTDTQYF | TRBV7-3 | . | . | TRBJ2-3
TGTGCCAGCGTGGGGACAGAGAACGCCCCCCTCCACTTT | CASVGTENAPLHF | TRBV2 | TRBD1 | . | TRBJ1-6
TGTGCCAGCACCAAGGATAGCGGGGGTTCACCCCTCCACTTT | CASTKDSGGSPLHF | TRBV9 | . | . | TRBJ1-6
TGTGCCAGCAGCTTGGGGGCCCTACCCGAGCAGTACTTC | CASSLGALPEQYF | TRBV7-2 | . | . | TRBJ2-7
TGTGCCAGCAGCTTACGAAGCGGGGCCAGCTCCTACAATGAGCAGTTCTTC | CASSLRSGASSYNEQFF | TRBV11-2 | TRBD2 | . | TRBJ2-1
TGTGCCACCAGCAGAGATCCTAACAGGGTCGGGGATACGCAGTATTTT | CATSRDPNRVGDTQYF | TRBV15 | . | . | TRBJ2-3
TGCGCCAGCAGCCAGACAGGGGGAGGTGGAGAGACCCAGTACTTC | CASSQTGGGGETQYF | TRBV5-1 | TRBD1 | . | TRBJ2-5
TGTGCCAGCAGCTATACCGGGACAGGGAACGGCTACACCTTC | CASSYTGTGNGYTF | TRBV13 | TRBD1 | . | TRBJ1-2
TGTGCCAGTAGTATACGTGGACAGGGGAATGGCTACACCTTC | CASSIRGQGNGYTF | TRBV19 | TRBD1 | . | TRBJ1-2
TGTGCCAGTAGTTCCCAGGGGGCGTCGACTGAAGCTTTCTTT | CASSSQGASTEAFF | TRBV19 | TRBD1 | once | TRBJ1-1
TGTGCCACCAGTGATCCCGCTAGCGGGCTGCTCAATGAGCAGTTCTTC | CATSDPASGLLNEQFF | TRBV24-1 | TRBD2 | . | TRBJ2-1
TGTGCCAGCAGTTGGACTAGCGGGGGCACCGGGGAGCTGTTTTTT | CASSWTSGGTGELFF | TRBV6-5 | TRBD2 | . | TRBJ2-2
TGTGCCAGCACTCCCAGACTAGCGGGGACCTCCAACACCGGGGAGCTGTTTTTT | CASTPRLAGTSNTGELFF | TRBV7-7 | TRBD2 | few | TRBJ2-2
TGCAGCGTTGCCTACTTAGGGACTCCTGCAGATACGCAGTATTTT | CSVAYLGTPADTQYF | TRBV29-1 | . | . | TRBJ2-3
TGTGCCAGCAGCTTAAGAGCGGGAACCAATGAGCAGTTCTTC | CASSLRAGTNEQFF | TRBV7-2 | TRBD2 | . | TRBJ2-1
TGCGCCAGCAGCTACCTTTTTCAGGGACTAGCGGAATCGAGCTCCTACAATGAGCAGTTCTTC | CASSYLFQGLAESSSYNEQFF | TRBV4-1 | TRBD2 | . | TRBJ2-1
TGTGCCAGCAGCGTAGAACAGGCCACAGATACGCAGTATTTT | CASSVEQATDTQYF | TRBV9 | . | . | TRBJ2-3
TGTGCCATCAGTGCCGCATTACAGGGAAATGAGCAGTTCTTC | CAISAALQGNEQFF | TRBV10-3 | . | . | TRBJ2-1
TGTGCCAGCAGCGCCACAGAAGGGGATTCACCCCTCCACTTT | CASSATEGDSPLHF | TRBV9 | . | . | TRBJ1-6